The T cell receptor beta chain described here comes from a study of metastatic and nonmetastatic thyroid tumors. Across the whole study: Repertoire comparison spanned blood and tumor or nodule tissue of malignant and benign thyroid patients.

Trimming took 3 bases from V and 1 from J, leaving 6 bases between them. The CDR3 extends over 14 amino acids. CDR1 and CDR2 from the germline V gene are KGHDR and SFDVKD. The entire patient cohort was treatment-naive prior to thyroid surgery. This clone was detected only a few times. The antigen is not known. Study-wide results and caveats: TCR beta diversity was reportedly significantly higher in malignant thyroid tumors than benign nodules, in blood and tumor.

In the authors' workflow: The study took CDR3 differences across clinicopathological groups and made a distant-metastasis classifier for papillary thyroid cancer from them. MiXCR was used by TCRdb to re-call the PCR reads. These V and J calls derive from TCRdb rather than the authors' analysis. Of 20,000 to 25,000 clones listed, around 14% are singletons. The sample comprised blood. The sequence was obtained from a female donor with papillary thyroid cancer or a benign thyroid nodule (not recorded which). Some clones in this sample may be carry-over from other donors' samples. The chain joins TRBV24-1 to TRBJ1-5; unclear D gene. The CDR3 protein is CATSDQESNQPQHF. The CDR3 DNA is TGTGCCACCAGTGATCAGGAGAGCAATCAGCCCCAGCATTTT.